These 18 T cell receptor beta chains were all obtained from the same sample, sequenced in a study of CD8+ T cells in alopecia areata. Reverse transcribed after extraction, RNA yielded cDNA as the sequencing template. Produced via immunoSEQ multiplex PCR; TCRdb's table is partial and in-frame only. This sample includes over 100,000 clones with no singletons; its ten biggest clones take up roughly 21%. The sequenced sample consisted of lesional skin. These receptors were obtained from a C3H/HeJ mouse with alopecia areata. For the strain, the MHC haplotype given is H2-k.

This clone was seen a few times. Genes and germline come from the mouse. The read ends 4 residues before the CDR3 terminus; that terminus is restored from the germline J gene. The rearrangement joins TRBV5 to TRBJ2-7, with 10 bases that match TRBD2. V trimming: 3 bases; J trimming: 1 base; junction bases outside the gene matches: 9. This CDR3 region has 17 residues. Germline V gene data show CDR1 as LGHNA and CDR2 as YNLKQL (reference sequence). The CDR3 bases that were read are TGTGCCAGCAGCCACGATCTCTGGGGGGGCGGGTCCTAT. Its translation: CASSHDLWGGGSY. The full CDR3 protein reads CASSHDLWGGGSYEQYF.

This clone appeared many times. The gene symbols are mouse symbols. The read is 4 residues too short to cover the CDR3 end, so that end is filled in from the germline J gene. The rearrangement links TRBV13-3 to TRBJ2-1; no definite D call. CDR1 is NNHDY, CDR2 SYVADS, per germline. Trimming shortened V by 1 base and J by 3 bases, and 8 bases separated the two germline ends. This CDR3 contains 14 residues. CDR3 loop: CASSDNHIYAEQFF. The sequenced part of the CDR3 DNA is TGTGCCAGCAGTGATAATCACATCTATGCT.

This clone was observed a handful of times. Gene names denote mouse genes. The read ends 4 residues shy of where the CDR3 ends; the end is completed using the germline J gene. The chain combines TRBV31 with TRBJ1-1; D remains ambiguous. Trimming took 0 bases from V and 0 from J, leaving 8 bases between them. CDR3 length equals 14 residues. Germline V gene lookup returns CDR1 GKSSPN and CDR2 SITVG. CDR3 loop: CAWSLGSANTEVFF. CDR3 DNA, as far as it was read: TGTGCCTGGAGTCTGGGCAGTGCAAACACA.

This clone was observed a few times. These gene names are mouse names. The read stops 4 residues short of the end of the CDR3; the missing end is completed from the germline J gene. This sequence joins TRBV13-3 and TRBJ2-3; 8 bases fit TRBD2. Germline V lookup: CDR1 NNHDY, CDR2 SYVADS. The CDR3 contains 17 residues. V dropped 3 bases and J dropped 2; count of bases not matched to a gene: 11. Incomplete CDR3 DNA: TGTGCCAGCAGTGTCGTGGGGGGGGCGCGTAATGCAGAA. This gives the protein CASSVVGGARNAE. The CDR3 in full is CASSVVGGARNAETLYF.

With respect to this clone: Gene names denote mouse genes. From the germline J gene comes the end of the CDR3, since the read stops 4 residues before it. The V gene is TRBV13-3, the J gene TRBJ2-1, with 9 bases fitting TRBD2. The CDR3 is 15 residues long. The J segment lost 4 bases and the V segment lost 2 bases, leaving 4 bases of the junction unmatched. Germline lookup yields CDR1 NNHDY and CDR2 SYVADS. The CDR3 protein is CASSEMGGRYAEQFF. The part of the CDR3 DNA that was read is TGTGCCAGCAGTGAGATGGGGGGGCGATATGCT.

This clone was counted between two and nine times. The gene names given are mouse names. Read sequence stops 4 residues before the CDR3 end, and the germline J gene provides the missing end. This sequence joins TRBV13-3 and TRBJ2-3, with a tentative D call TRBD1 (5 bases). Germline V gives CDR1 NNHDY, CDR2 SYVADS. V was cut by 0 bases and J by 1 base, with 9 bases left in between. CDR3 length: 15 amino acids. The DNA read from the CDR3 is TGTGCCAGCAGTGATGCCAGGGAAGGTGCAGAA. Protein: CASSDAREGAE. The full CDR3 is CASSDAREGAETLYF.

This clone was observed a handful of times. Gene names denote mouse genes. The CDR3 here is CASKQGANTEVFF. The DNA read from the CDR3 is TGTGCCAGCAAACAGGGTGCAAACACA. J is TRBJ1-1 and V is TRBV13-1; TRBD1 is a possible D gene (6 bases). The read halts 4 residues ahead of the CDR3 end, with the missing end drawn from the germline J gene. The V end was cut by 6 bases, the J end by 0 bases, with 9 bases between. CDR1 and CDR2 (germline): NSHNY, SYGAGN. This CDR3 comprises 13 residues.

This clone was picked up many times. Germline and genes here are mouse. The read terminates 4 residues before the CDR3 end, so the remaining end is supplied by the germline J gene. This chain links TRBV13-3 with TRBJ2-1; no clear D. Deletions cut 0 bases from V and 3 bases from J, with 10 bases between. The V gene's germline CDR1 is NNHDY and CDR2 SYVADS. This CDR3 spans 15 amino acids. Partial CDR3 DNA: TGTGCCAGCAGTGATGCTAGGGTCGGCTATGCT. It is translated as CASSDARVGYA. The CDR3 in full is CASSDARVGYAEQFF.

Turning to this clone: The listed genes are named as in mouse. The missing CDR3 end, 4 residues past where the read stops, is filled in from the germline J gene. This rearrangement joins TRBV22 to TRBJ2-1; TRBD1, the D gene given by the table, was not confirmed from the DNA. TRBV22 is assigned pseudogene status. CDR3 size: 15 residues. CDR3 DNA (partial): TGTGCCAGCAGTGTTGGACAGGGTAGGTATGCT. Protein: CASSVGQGRYA. The full-length CDR3 reads as CASSVGQGRYAEQFF.

In this sample, this clone turned up a few times. Mouse names are used for the genes. The CDR3 end falls 4 residues outside the read, so it is completed with the germline J gene. V usage is TRBV13-2 and J usage is TRBJ2-1, with 11 bases aligning to TRBD2. The CDR3 totals 17 residues. In germline, CDR1 is NNHNN, CDR2 SYGAGS (reference sequence). The V gene end was trimmed by 0 bases and the J gene end by 3 bases; junction bases not matched to a gene: 5. CDR3 bases read: TGTGCCAGCGGTGATGCCTTGGGACTGGGGGTCTATGCT. Translation gives CASGDALGLGVYA. The entire CDR3 sequence reads CASGDALGLGVYAEQFF.

Remarks on this clone: Mouse names are used for the genes. The missing CDR3 end, 4 residues past where the read stops, is filled in from the germline J gene. V is TRBV19 and J is TRBJ1-1, with TRBD1 matching over 8 bases. Germline CDR1 and CDR2: FNHDT and SITEND (reference sequence). J lost 4 bases, V lost 4 bases, and 3 bases had no gene match. This CDR3 has 13 residues. The CDR3 reads CASSPTGGTEVFF. Partial CDR3 DNA: TGTGCCAGCAGTCCTACAGGGGGCACA.

This clone was seen more than once but under ten times. The genes and germline here are from mouse. The read falls 4 residues short of the CDR3 end, and the missing part is taken from the germline J gene. This chain links TRBV13-3 with TRBJ2-5; 10 positions agree with TRBD1. CDR1 NNHDY and CDR2 SYVADS come from the germline V gene. The CDR3 is 14 amino acids. The trim removed 6 bases at V and 3 bases at J, leaving 4 bases unmatched. The CDR3 sequence: CASTKDRGQDTQYF. The DNA read from the CDR3 is TGTGCCAGCACCAAGGACAGGGGGCAAGAC.

A few counts support this clone. Genes and germline are mouse. Read sequence stops 4 residues before the CDR3 end, and the germline J gene provides the missing end. The genes are TRBV5 and TRBJ1-1, with D perhaps TRBD1 (5 bases). Germline CDR1 reads LGHNA; CDR2 reads YNLKQL (reference sequence). This CDR3 has 14 amino acids. V lost 2 bases to trimming and J lost 4 bases, with 11 bases between them. The CDR3 sequence is CASSQKRDFTEVFF. Partial CDR3 DNA: TGTGCCAGCAGCCAAAAAAGGGACTTCACA.

This clone was detected ten times or more. All gene names here are mouse names. The read is 4 residues too short to cover the CDR3 end, so that end is filled in from the germline J gene. The chain employs TRBV13-3 and TRBJ1-4; maybe TRBD1 (6 bases). Germline V CDR1 and CDR2: NNHDY, SYVADS. V was trimmed by 0 bases and J by 2 bases, leaving 8 bases between them. The CDR3 length is 15 residues. The sequenced CDR3 bases are TGTGCCAGCAGTGATGCTACAGGGTCCAACGAA. This encodes CASSDATGSNE. The entire CDR3 reads CASSDATGSNERLFF. Full variable domain (missing parts from reference TRBV13-3 and TRBJ1-4): EAAVTQSPRSKVAVTGGKVTLSCHQTNNHDYMYWYRQDTGHGLRLIHYSYVADSTEKGDIPDGYKASRPSQENFSLILELASLSQTAVYFCASSDATGSNERLFFGHGTKLSVL.

There are a few counts of this clone. Germline and genes: mouse. The sequenced fragment ends 4 residues before the CDR3 boundary, so the rest is inferred from the germline J gene. J is TRBJ2-1 and V is TRBV19; D possibly corresponds to TRBD1 (6 bases). Germline assignment: CDR1 FNHDT and CDR2 SITEND (reference sequence). V was clipped by 3 bases and J by 5 bases, with 12 bases between them. The CDR3 is made up of 14 amino acids. The CDR3 region is CASSNPGTNAEQFF. The CDR3 bases that were read are TGTGCCAGCAGTAACCCCGGGACAAATGCT.

Only a few counts were recorded for this clone. Genes here carry mouse names. With the read ending 4 residues before the CDR3 end, the germline J gene is used to fill in that end. The rearrangement joins TRBV13-3 to TRBJ2-4, with D perhaps matching TRBD1 (6 bases). The CDR3 length is 15 residues. Germline V gives CDR1 NNHDY, CDR2 SYVADS. The CDR3 spells CASSERAGAHNTLYF. The part of the CDR3 DNA that was read is TGTGCCAGCAGTGAAAGGGCAGGGGCCCACAAC.

In the case of this clone: Gene names and germline refer to mouse. The read is 4 residues too short to cover the CDR3 end, so that end is filled in from the germline J gene. The chain is built from TRBV13-1 and TRBJ1-1; a weak D match, TRBD1 (6 bases). This CDR3 spans 12 amino acids. Trimming took off 7 bases at V and 4 bases at J, with 11 bases between the two ends. The germline V gene encodes CDR1 NSHNY and CDR2 SYGAGN. CDR3 region: CASRDIVTEVFF. CDR3 DNA (partial): TGTGCCAGCCGGGACATCGTCACA.

Of note for this clone: Mouse germline and gene names are used. The CDR3 end falls 4 residues outside the read, so it is completed with the germline J gene. The gene calls are TRBV13-3 and TRBJ2-5, with 12 bases that match TRBD2. From germline, CDR1 is NNHDY and CDR2 SYVADS. The CDR3 sequence is 16 residues long. The part of the CDR3 DNA that was read is TGTGCCAGCAGTGATGCGACTGGGGGGGCGCGAGAC. This codes for CASSDATGGARD. The full CDR3 protein is CASSDATGGARDTQYF.